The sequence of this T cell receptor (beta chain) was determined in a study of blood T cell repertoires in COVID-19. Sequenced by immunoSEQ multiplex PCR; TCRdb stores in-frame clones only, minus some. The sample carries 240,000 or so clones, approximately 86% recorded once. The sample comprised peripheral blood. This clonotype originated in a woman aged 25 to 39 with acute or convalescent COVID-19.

In DNA form, the CDR3 reads TGTGCCAGCAGCTTAGACGGGGGGGGGACAGATACGCAGTATTTT. Amino acid sequence: CASSLDGGGTDTQYF. This sequence joins TRBV7-2 and TRBJ2-3; 8 positions match TRBD2. This CDR3 region has 15 residues. Germline CDR1 reads SGHTA; CDR2 reads FQGNSA. The V segment lost 1 base and the J segment 3 bases; nucleotides outside the gene matches: 3.